The rows below give T cell receptor beta chains drawn from one sample of a study of response to subunit inactivated influenza vaccine. MiXCR was run by TCRdb on the RT-PCR reads, yielding one entry per CDR3 protein. The profile shows some 520,000 distinct CDR3 sequences, approximately 15% of them singletons. This material consisted of CD4+ T cells sorted from PBMCs, taken about 24 months after vaccination. Receptors were obtained from a man aged 50 to 69 who received an inactivated influenza vaccine. The CDR3 runs from the conserved cysteine through the conserved F or W. D genes are given only for firm matches. A clone size is listed for some rows: how often the clone was seen (once, few, many), or a class if it is expanded.

>.|TRBJ1-1|TRBV6-2/TRBV6-3|few
TGTGCCAGCTCTAGACAGCACACTGAAGCTTTCTTT
CASSRQHTEAFF
>.|TRBJ1-2|TRBV5-1|.
TGCGCCAGCAGCCTGGCGGGGATTAAGGATGGCTACACCTTC
CASSLAGIKDGYTF
>.|TRBJ2-7|TRBV6-1|.
TGTGCCAGCACCGACGGGACTGGCTACGAGCAGTACTTC
CASTDGTGYEQYF
>.|TRBJ2-3|TRBV5-1|few
TGCGCCAGCAGCTTGGCCCCAGGAGGGGGCGAATTTTCTGATACGCAGTATTTT
CASSLAPGGGEFSDTQYF
>.|TRBJ2-7|TRBV3-1|.
TGTGCCAGCAGCCTAGGACAGATTACCTACGAGCAGTACTTC
CASSLGQITYEQYF
>.|TRBJ2-5|TRBV18|once
TGTGCCAGCTCACAGAACGGGCCTGCCCAGGGGGAGACCCAGTACTTC
CASSQNGPAQGETQYF
>.|TRBJ2-7|TRBV10-3|few
TGTGCCATCAACGGACCGAGCTCCTACGAGCAGTACTTC
CAINGPSSYEQYF
>.|TRBJ2-5|TRBV20-1|.
TGCAGTGCTAGAGATTATGGGGATAGTAGAGAGACCCAGTACTTC
CSARDYGDSRETQYF
>.|TRBJ1-1|TRBV24-1|few
TGTGCCACCAGTGACCCGGGACGCAATGAAGCTTTCTTT
CATSDPGRNEAFF
>.|TRBJ1-1|TRBV4-3|few
TGCGCCAGCAGCCACCGCCCTGACACTGAAGCTTTCTTT
CASSHRPDTEAFF
>TRBD1|TRBJ1-1|TRBV27|.
TGTGCCAGCAGTTTAGCCCCCGGGGGACAGGGGGCTACAAGGACTGAAGCTTTCTTT
CASSLAPGGQGATRTEAFF
>TRBD2|TRBJ2-7|TRBV20-1|few
TGCAGTGCTAGAGACGTAGCGGGAGAGTTGTACTTC
CSARDVAGELYF
>TRBD1|TRBJ1-4|TRBV5-8|.
TGTGCCAGCAGCTCTGGACAGGCGTATGAAAAACTGTTTTTT
CASSSGQAYEKLFF
>.|TRBJ2-2|TRBV12-3/TRBV12-4|few
TGTGCCAGCAATCGAGGAGGCGGGGAGCTGTTTTTT
CASNRGGGELFF
>TRBD1|TRBJ2-1|TRBV20-1|few
TGCAGTGCGAGGACAGGGTTAGGCAATGAGCAGTTCTTC
CSARTGLGNEQFF
>.|TRBJ2-6|TRBV5-1|.
TGCGCCAGCAGCTTGTTCTTTGTGGGAGGATCTGGGGCCAACGTCCTGACTTTC
CASSLFFVGGSGANVLTF
>TRBD1|TRBJ2-3|TRBV30|.
TGTGCCTGGATTAGGGGGCTCCCAGATACGCAGTATTTT
CAWIRGLPDTQYF
>TRBD2|TRBJ2-1|TRBV4-3|many
TGCGCCAGCAGCCAAAGTCCGGGACTAGGAGGACGCAATGAGCAGTTCTTC
CASSQSPGLGGRNEQFF
>.|TRBJ2-1|TRBV10-3|.
TGTGCCATCAGCGGCAGCAATGAGCAGTTCTTC
CAISGSNEQFF
>TRBD1|TRBJ2-1|TRBV2|.
TGTGCCAGCACCCGTATTCCGGGACAGCGACCATACAATGAGCAGTTCTTC
CASTRIPGQRPYNEQFF
>TRBD1|TRBJ2-5|TRBV14|few
TGTGCCAGCAGCCAGGACAGGGCGGTGGGGACCCAGTACTTC
CASSQDRAVGTQYF
>.|TRBJ2-5|TRBV6-1|few
TGTGCCAGCAGCCGAATTAGCGGCCAAGAGACCCAGTACTTC
CASSRISGQETQYF
>TRBD2|TRBJ2-1|TRBV4-3|.
TGCGCCAGCAGCCAAGATGTTCCCGGACTAGCGGGAGATTCCTACAATGAGCAGTTCTTC
CASSQDVPGLAGDSYNEQFF